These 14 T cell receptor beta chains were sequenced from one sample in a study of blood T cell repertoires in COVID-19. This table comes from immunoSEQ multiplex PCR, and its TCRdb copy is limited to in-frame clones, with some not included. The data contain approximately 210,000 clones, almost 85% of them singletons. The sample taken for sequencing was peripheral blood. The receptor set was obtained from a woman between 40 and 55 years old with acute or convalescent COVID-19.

The DNA of the CDR3 is TGTGCCAGCAGACCCGGGACTAGCGGGGGCCGATCGGTCACCTCCAGCTCCTACAATGAGCAGTTCTTC. It translates to CASRPGTSGGRSVTSSSYNEQFF. This sequence joins TRBV27 and TRBJ2-1; the match to TRBD2 covers 14 bases. Germline trimming cut 6 bases from V and 0 bases from J; bases unmatched to any gene: 22. Germline V gene data show CDR1 as MNHEY and CDR2 as SMNVEV (reference sequence). The CDR3 runs to 23 residues.

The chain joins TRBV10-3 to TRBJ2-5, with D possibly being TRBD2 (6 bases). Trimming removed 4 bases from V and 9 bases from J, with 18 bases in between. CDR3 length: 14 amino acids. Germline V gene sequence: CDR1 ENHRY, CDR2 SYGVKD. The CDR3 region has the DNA TGTGCCATCAGTGCCAGGAGGGACCAAGGGGCCCAGTACTTC. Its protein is CAISARRDQGAQYF.

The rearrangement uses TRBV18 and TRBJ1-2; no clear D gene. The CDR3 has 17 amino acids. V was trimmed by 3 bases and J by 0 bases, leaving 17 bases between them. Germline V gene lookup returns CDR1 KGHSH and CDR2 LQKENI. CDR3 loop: CASSPRGIDLANYGYTF. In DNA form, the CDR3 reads TGTGCCAGCTCACCTCGGGGTATCGACTTAGCTAACTATGGCTACACCTTC.

CDR3 in amino acids: CASSLGTGREQYF. Here the CDR3 DNA reads TGTGCCAGCAGTTTGGGGACAGGACGCGAGCAGTACTTC. V usage is TRBV6-5 and J usage is TRBJ2-7, with TRBD1 matching 8 bases. CDR3 length: 13 amino acids. From germline, CDR1 is MNHEY and CDR2 SVGAGI. J gave up 6 bases and V 4 bases, and 5 bases lay outside the gene matches.

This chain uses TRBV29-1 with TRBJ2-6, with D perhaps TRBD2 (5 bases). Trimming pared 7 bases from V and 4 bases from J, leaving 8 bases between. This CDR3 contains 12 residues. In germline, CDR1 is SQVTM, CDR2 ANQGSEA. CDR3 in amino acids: CSAGSGANVLTF. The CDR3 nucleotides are TGCAGCGCGGGGTCAGGGGCCAACGTCCTGACTTTC.

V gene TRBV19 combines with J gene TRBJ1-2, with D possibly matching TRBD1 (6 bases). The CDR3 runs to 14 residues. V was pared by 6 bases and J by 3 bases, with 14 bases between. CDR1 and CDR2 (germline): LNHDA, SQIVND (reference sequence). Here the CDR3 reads CASRAGGQDYGYTF. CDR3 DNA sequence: TGTGCCAGTAGGGCCGGGGGGCAGGACTATGGCTACACCTTC.

As DNA, the CDR3 is TGTGCCAGCTCACCAGCAGTCACAGATACGCAGTATTTT. It specifies CASSPAVTDTQYF. The chain employs TRBV18 and TRBJ2-3; D gene uncertain. Germline lookup yields CDR1 KGHSH and CDR2 LQKENI. V lost 2 bases, J lost 2 bases, and 5 bases lay in between. This CDR3 region has 13 residues. Drawing the rest from reference TRBV18 and TRBJ2-3, the complete variable domain is NAGVMQNPRHLVRRRGQEARLRCSPMKGHSHVYWYRQLPEEGLKFMVYLQKENIIDESGMPKERFSAEFPKEGPSILRIQQVVRGDSAAYFCASSPAVTDTQYFGPGTRLTVL.

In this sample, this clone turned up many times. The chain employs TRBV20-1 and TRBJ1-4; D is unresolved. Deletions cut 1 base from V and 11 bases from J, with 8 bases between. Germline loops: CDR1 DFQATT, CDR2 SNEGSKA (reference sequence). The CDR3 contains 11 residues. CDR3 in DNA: TGCAGTGCTAGAGTACGGACTAAACTGTTTTTT. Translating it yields CSARVRTKLFF.

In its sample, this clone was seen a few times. The CDR3 loop is CASSRTSGRASSYNEQFF. Written as DNA, the CDR3 is TGTGCCAGCAGCAGGACTAGCGGGAGGGCCAGCTCCTACAATGAGCAGTTCTTC. The genes are TRBV7-9 and TRBJ2-1; TRBD2 matches 15 bases. Trimming removed 5 bases from V and 0 bases from J; junction bases left unmatched: 5. The CDR3 covers 18 residues. Germline-derived CDR1 and CDR2 are SEHNR and FQNEAQ (reference sequence).

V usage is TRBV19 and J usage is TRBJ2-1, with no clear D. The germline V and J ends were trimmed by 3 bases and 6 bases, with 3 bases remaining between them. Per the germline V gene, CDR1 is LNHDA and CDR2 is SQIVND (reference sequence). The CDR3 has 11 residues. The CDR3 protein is CASSMRNEQFF. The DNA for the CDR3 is TGTGCCAGTAGTATGCGCAATGAGCAGTTCTTC.

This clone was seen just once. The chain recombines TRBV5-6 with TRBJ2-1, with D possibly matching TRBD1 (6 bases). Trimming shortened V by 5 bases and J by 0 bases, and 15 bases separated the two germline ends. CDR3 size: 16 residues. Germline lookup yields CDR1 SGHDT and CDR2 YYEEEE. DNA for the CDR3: TGTGCCAGCAGGCACGGACAGACCCACTCCTACAATGAGCAGTTCTTC. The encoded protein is CASRHGQTHSYNEQFF.

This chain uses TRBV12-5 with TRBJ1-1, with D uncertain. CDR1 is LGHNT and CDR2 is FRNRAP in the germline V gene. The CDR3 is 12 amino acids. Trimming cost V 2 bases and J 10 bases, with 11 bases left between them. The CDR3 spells CASGLSTAGAFF. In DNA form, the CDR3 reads TGTGCTAGTGGTTTGTCCACAGCGGGAGCTTTCTTT. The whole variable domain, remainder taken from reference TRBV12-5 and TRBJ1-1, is DARVTQTPRHKVTEMGQEVTMRCQPILGHNTVFWYRQTMMQGLELLAYFRNRAPLDDSGMPKDRFSAEMPDATLATLKIQPSEPRDSAVYFCASGLSTAGAFFGQGTRLTVV.

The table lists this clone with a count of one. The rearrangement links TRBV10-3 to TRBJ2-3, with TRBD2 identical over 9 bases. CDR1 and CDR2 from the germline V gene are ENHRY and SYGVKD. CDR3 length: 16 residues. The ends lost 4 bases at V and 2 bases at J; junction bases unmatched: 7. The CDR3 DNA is TGTGCCATCAGTGGGGGTAGCGGGGGATTCACAGATACGCAGTATTTT. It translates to CAISGGSGGFTDTQYF.

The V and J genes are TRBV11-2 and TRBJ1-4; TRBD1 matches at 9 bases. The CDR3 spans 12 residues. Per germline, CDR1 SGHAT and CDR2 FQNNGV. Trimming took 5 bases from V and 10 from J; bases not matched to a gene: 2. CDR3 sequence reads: CASSPTGGKLFF. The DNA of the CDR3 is TGTGCCAGCAGCCCGACAGGGGGAAAACTGTTTTTT. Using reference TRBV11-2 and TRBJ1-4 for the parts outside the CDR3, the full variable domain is EAGVAQSPRYKIIEKRQSVAFWCNPISGHATLYWYQQILGQGPKLLIQFQNNGVVDDSQLPKDRFSAERLKGVDSTLKIQPAKLEDSAVYLCASSPTGGKLFFGSGTQLSVL.